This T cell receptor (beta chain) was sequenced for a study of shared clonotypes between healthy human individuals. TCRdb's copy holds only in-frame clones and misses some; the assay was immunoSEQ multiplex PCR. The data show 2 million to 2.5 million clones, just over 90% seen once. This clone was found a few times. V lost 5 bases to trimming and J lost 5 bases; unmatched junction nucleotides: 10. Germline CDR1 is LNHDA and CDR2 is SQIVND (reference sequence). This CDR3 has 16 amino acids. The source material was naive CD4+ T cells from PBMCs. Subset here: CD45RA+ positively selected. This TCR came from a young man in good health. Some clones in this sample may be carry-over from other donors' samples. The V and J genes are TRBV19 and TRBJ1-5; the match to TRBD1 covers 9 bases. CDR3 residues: CASSAGQGVRDQPQHF. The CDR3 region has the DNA TGTGCCAGTAGTGCGGGACAGGGCGTCAGGGATCAGCCCCAGCATTTT. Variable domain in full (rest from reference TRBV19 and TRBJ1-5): DGGITQSPKYLFRKEGQNVTLSCEQNLNHDAMYWYRQDPGQGLRLIYYSQIVNDFQKGDIAEGYSVSREKKESFPLTVTSAQKNPTAFYLCASSAGQGVRDQPQHFGDGTRLSIL.